Listed here is a single T cell receptor (beta chain). Antigen unknown. These data belong to a study of high-grade serous ovarian cancer treatment subgroups. Looking at the study overall: On average, just over 14,000 reads and 6,000 to 8,000 unique TCR beta rearrangements were obtained per sample. Whole-study findings and limits: Tumors within one patient showed repertoire similarity of roughly 0.1 to 0.85. Spatial context was lost because tumors were sequenced in bulk.

Trimming removed 7 bases at V and 2 bases at J, with 12 bases between. The CDR3 length is 13 residues. From germline, CDR1 is SGHRS and CDR2 YFSETQ. Using immunoSEQ multiplex PCR, the repertoire was profiled, and TCRdb retains in-frame clones only, with some absent. Seen here are fewer than 35,000 clones, roughly 80% observed once, and the top ten hold 2.1%. Tumor samples were taken before definitive surgery or chemotherapy. The rearrangement links TRBV5-1 to TRBJ1-2; tentatively, D is TRBD1 (6 bases). The sample taken for sequencing was tumor tissue. The TCR comes from a human donor with high-grade serous ovarian cancer. The CDR3 DNA reads as TGCGCCAGCGGAACAGGGCCCAACTATGGCTACACCTTC. Its protein is CASGTGPNYGYTF.